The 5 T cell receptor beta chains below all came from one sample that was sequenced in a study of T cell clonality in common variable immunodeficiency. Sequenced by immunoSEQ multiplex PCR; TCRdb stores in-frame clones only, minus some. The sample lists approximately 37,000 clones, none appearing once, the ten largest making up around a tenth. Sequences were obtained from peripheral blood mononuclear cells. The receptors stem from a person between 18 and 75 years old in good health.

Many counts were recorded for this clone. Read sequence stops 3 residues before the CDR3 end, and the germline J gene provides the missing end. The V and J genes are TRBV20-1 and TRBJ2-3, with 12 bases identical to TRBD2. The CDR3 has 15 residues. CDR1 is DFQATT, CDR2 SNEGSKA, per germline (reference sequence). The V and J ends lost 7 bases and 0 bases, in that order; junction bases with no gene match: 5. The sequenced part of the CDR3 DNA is TGCAGTGTTTTGACTAGCGGGGGAAGCACAGATACG. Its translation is CSVLTSGGSTDT. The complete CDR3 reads CSVLTSGGSTDTQYF.

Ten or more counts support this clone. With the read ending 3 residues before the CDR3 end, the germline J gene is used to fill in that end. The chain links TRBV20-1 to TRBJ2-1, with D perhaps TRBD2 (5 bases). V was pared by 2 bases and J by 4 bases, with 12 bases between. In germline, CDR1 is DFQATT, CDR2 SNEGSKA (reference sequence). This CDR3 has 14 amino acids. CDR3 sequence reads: CSARPRLIYNEQFF. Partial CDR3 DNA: TGCAGTGCTAGACCCCGACTAATTTACAATGAG.

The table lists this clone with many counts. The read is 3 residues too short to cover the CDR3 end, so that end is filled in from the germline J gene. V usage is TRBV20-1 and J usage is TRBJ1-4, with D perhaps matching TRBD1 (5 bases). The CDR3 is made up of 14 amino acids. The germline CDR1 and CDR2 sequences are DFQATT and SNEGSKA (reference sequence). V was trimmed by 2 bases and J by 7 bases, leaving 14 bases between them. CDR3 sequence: CSARRFGGGEKLFF. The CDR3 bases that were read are TGCAGTGCTAGAAGGTTCGGCGGGGGTGAAAAA.

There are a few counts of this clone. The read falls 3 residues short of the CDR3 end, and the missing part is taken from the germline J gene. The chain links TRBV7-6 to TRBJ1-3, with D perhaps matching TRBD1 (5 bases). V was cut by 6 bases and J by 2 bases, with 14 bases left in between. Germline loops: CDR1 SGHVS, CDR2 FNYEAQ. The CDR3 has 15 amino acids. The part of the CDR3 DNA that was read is TGTGCCAGCAGTTCAGGGTATGGCACTGGAAACACC. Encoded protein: CASSSGYGTGNT. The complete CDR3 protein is CASSSGYGTGNTIYF.

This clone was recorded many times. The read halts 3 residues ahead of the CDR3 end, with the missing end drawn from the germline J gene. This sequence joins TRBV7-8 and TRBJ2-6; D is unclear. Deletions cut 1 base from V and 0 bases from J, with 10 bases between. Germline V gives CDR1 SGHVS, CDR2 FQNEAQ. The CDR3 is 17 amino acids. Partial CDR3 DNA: TGTGCCAGCAGCTTAGGCGTAGTCGCCTCTGGGGCCAACGTC. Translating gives CASSLGVVASGANV. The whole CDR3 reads CASSLGVVASGANVLTF. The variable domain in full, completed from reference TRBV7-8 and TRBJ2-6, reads GAGVSQSPRYKVAKRGQDVALRCDPISGHVSLFWYQQALGQGPEFLTYFQNEAQLDKSGLPSDRFFAERPEGSVSTLKIQRTQQEDSAVYLCASSLGVVASGANVLTFGAGSRLTVL.